This T cell receptor beta chain was profiled in a study of regulatory T cells in long-lasting Graves disease. CDR3 regions were amplified by Arm-PCR using iRepertoire HTBI primers to build TCR beta libraries. TCRdb fed the multiplex PCR reads into MiXCR, producing one record per CDR3 protein. This sample has approximately 540,000 distinct CDR3 sequences, with approximately 12% found just once. Described time point: newly diagnosed GD, antithyroid drugs for less than 3 months. Extracted PBMC RNA gave rise to the TCR library. The sample was also linked to a second study, of T cells in Graves' hyperthyroidism and ophthalmopathy. As that study records: Progression to ophthalmopathy was predicted a median of about six months early.

Material: peripheral blood mononuclear cells (PBMCs), obtained at new diagnosis, from a patient treated with antithyroid drugs. The sequence was obtained from a woman younger than 45 with Graves disease.

CDR3 coding DNA: TGTGCCAGCAGCTGGGGGGGCAGCTTTTCCTACGAGCAGTACTTC. Protein sequence: CASSWGGSFSYEQYF. The chain is built from TRBV11-2 and TRBJ2-7, with D possibly being TRBD2 (7 bases). The CDR3 has 15 residues. The germline V gene encodes CDR1 SGHAT and CDR2 FQNNGV. Trimming shortened V by 4 bases and J by 1 base, and 14 bases separated the two germline ends.